These T cell receptor beta chains were read from a single sample in a study of identical twins. TCRdb re-derived calls from the 5' RACE reads in MiXCR, one entry per CDR3 protein. The table has roughly 250,000 distinct CDR3 sequences, 7% seen once. The same data also went into a second study, on yellow fever vaccine responses in identical twins.

Sequenced sample: memory (CD45RO+) T cells sorted from blood. These receptors all come from a woman younger than 35 in good health. Both conserved end residues are part of each CDR3. A D gene is named only where the DNA matches it firmly. Size is stated for part of the rows, as once, few or many counts, or as a class when the clone is expanded.

clone_size	v_call	d_call	j_call	cdr3_aa	cdr3_nt
-	TRBV9	-	TRBJ2-2	CASSWGEVGTGELFF	TGTGCCAGCAGCTGGGGTGAAGTGGGCACCGGGGAGCTGTTTTTT
-	TRBV7-8	-	TRBJ2-2	CASSSGLSGELFF	TGTGCCAGCAGCTCAGGGTTGTCCGGGGAGCTGTTTTTT
many	TRBV7-3	TRBD2	TRBJ2-3	CASSPTSGTETKQYF	TGTGCCAGCAGCCCCACTAGCGGGACCGAAACAAAGCAGTATTTT
many	TRBV5-1	-	TRBJ2-7	CASSLYVSSEQYF	TGCGCCAGCAGCTTGTACGTCTCTTCCGAGCAGTACTTC
many	TRBV11-2	-	TRBJ2-2	CASSPKRTLGELFF	TGTGCCAGCAGCCCGAAGAGGACTCTCGGGGAGCTGTTTTTT
many	TRBV2	-	TRBJ2-5	CASSPPSAPNLYQETQYF	TGTGCCAGCAGCCCCCCTAGCGCCCCTAACCTGTACCAAGAGACCCAGTACTTC
many	TRBV12-2	-	TRBJ2-1	CASRLRIRGTGRNEQFF	TGTGCAAGTCGCTTACGGATCCGGGGGACAGGGAGGAATGAGCAGTTCTTC
few	TRBV15	-	TRBJ1-1	CATSRDLGEAFF	TGTGCCACCAGCAGAGATCTAGGAGAAGCTTTCTTT
many	TRBV2	-	TRBJ2-4	CAGGENIQYF	TGTGCCGGCGGAGAAAACATTCAGTACTTC
few	TRBV7-9	TRBD2	TRBJ2-5	CAGTSGQETQYF	TGTGCCGGGACTAGCGGTCAAGAGACCCAGTACTTC
many	TRBV5-6	TRBD1	TRBJ2-5	CASSLGRFGQGYSF	TGTGCCAGCAGCTTGGGAAGATTTGGACAGGGCTATTCCTTC
many	TRBV29-1	TRBD1	TRBJ2-6	CSVSKGTAGGANVLTF	TGCAGCGTTTCAAAGGGGACAGCTGGGGGGGCCAACGTCCTGACTTTC
-	TRBV4-2	TRBD2	TRBJ2-3	CASSALLAGGRDTQYF	TGTGCCAGCAGCGCATTACTAGCGGGGGGGCGGGATACGCAGTATTTT
many	TRBV20-1	-	TRBJ1-2	CSARDREGRYGYTF	TGCAGTGCTAGAGATCGGGAGGGGCGCTATGGCTACACCTTC
many	TRBV28	TRBD2	TRBJ2-1	CASSFRTSGPSYNEQFF	TGTGCCAGCAGTTTCCGGACTAGCGGGCCCTCCTACAATGAGCAGTTCTTC
few	TRBV5-1	-	TRBJ2-7	CASRRGRAGYYEQYF	TGCGCCAGTCGGCGTGGCCGGGCGGGTTACTACGAGCAGTACTTC
many	TRBV20-1	-	TRBJ2-5	CSARIRLPEGETQYF	TGCAGTGCTAGGATTAGGCTCCCGGAAGGGGAGACCCAGTACTTC
-	TRBV7-2	-	TRBJ2-6	CASSLAQLRAGANVLTF	TGTGCCAGCAGCTTAGCCCAACTCAGGGCTGGGGCCAACGTCCTGACTTTC
few	TRBV20-1	-	TRBJ2-2	CSATGSANTGELFF	TGCAGTGCTACAGGGTCTGCGAACACCGGGGAGCTGTTTTTT
many	TRBV6-2/TRBV6-3	-	TRBJ2-3	CASSYRTDTQYF	TGTGCCAGCAGTTACCGAACAGATACGCAGTATTTT
-	TRBV5-6	TRBD2	TRBJ2-2	CASSWGLAGATGELFF	TGTGCCAGCAGCTGGGGACTAGCGGGAGCCACCGGGGAGCTGTTTTTT
many	TRBV12-3/TRBV12-4	-	TRBJ2-6	CASSSQSGANVLTF	TGTGCCAGCAGCTCCCAATCTGGGGCCAACGTCCTGACTTTC